A selection of T cell receptor beta chains follows, all from one sample in a study of PD-1 blockade in classical Hodgkin lymphoma. TCRdb's table, derived via immunoSEQ multiplex PCR, lists solely in-frame clones and lacks some. The table includes approximately 20,000 clones, 80% detected once. Sequenced here: peripheral blood mononuclear cells (PBMCs), sampled before the fourth cycle of nivolumab. All receptors come from a human donor with classical Hodgkin lymphoma. Both conserved end residues are part of each CDR3.

cdr3_length: 16
v_call: TRBV5-1
j_call: -
cdr3_aa: CASSLAPFNTAYEQYF

cdr3_length: 11
v_call: TRBV20-1
j_call: TRBJ2-5
cdr3_aa: CSASMGETQYF

cdr3_length: 13
v_call: TRBV15
j_call: TRBJ1-6
cdr3_aa: CATQASYNSPLHF

cdr3_length: 15
v_call: TRBV4-1
j_call: TRBJ2-1
cdr3_aa: CASSLQAERGNEQFF

cdr3_length: 18
v_call: TRBV9
j_call: TRBJ2-1
cdr3_aa: CASSVGLAGGFSYNEQFF

cdr3_length: 14
v_call: TRBV5-4
j_call: TRBJ2-3
cdr3_aa: CASSLEGFTDTQYF

cdr3_length: 15
v_call: TRBV5-1
j_call: TRBJ2-5
cdr3_aa: CATGEGGGAQETQYF

cdr3_length: 16
v_call: TRBV5-1
j_call: TRBJ2-7
cdr3_aa: CASSVTPRTGGYEQYF

cdr3_length: 17
v_call: TRBV2
j_call: TRBJ1-2
cdr3_aa: CASRGYRTGRESYGYTF

cdr3_length: 15
v_call: TRBV9
j_call: TRBJ2-3
cdr3_aa: CASSVAGTRADTQYF

cdr3_length: 13
v_call: TRBV5-4
j_call: TRBJ2-1
cdr3_aa: CASSSPYVNEQFF

cdr3_length: 12
v_call: TRBV2
j_call: TRBJ1-6
cdr3_aa: CASTTENSPLHF

cdr3_length: 11
v_call: TRBV7-2
j_call: TRBJ2-3
cdr3_aa: CASSVSDTQYF

cdr3_length: 11
v_call: TRBV7-2
j_call: TRBJ2-5
cdr3_aa: CASSLAETQYF

cdr3_length: 21
v_call: TRBV5-1
j_call: TRBJ2-6
cdr3_aa: CASSLFQTGYRLSSGANVLTF

cdr3_length: 16
v_call: TRBV11-2
j_call: TRBJ2-6
cdr3_aa: CASSHDEGAGANVLTF

cdr3_length: 14
v_call: TRBV7-2
j_call: TRBJ2-5
cdr3_aa: CASSLAGGQETQYF

cdr3_length: 16
v_call: TRBV4-1
j_call: TRBJ1-1
cdr3_aa: CASSQDPGGGNTEAFF

cdr3_length: 15
v_call: TRBV4-2
j_call: TRBJ1-2
cdr3_aa: CASSQERDSGYGYTF

cdr3_length: 13
v_call: TRBV5-4
j_call: TRBJ2-7
cdr3_aa: CASSLGGTYEQYF

cdr3_length: 17
v_call: TRBV7-8
j_call: TRBJ1-5
cdr3_aa: CASSLGGRGWSNQPQHF

cdr3_length: 14
v_call: TRBV19
j_call: TRBJ2-1
cdr3_aa: CASSSCLAGCEQFF

cdr3_length: 16
v_call: TRBV19
j_call: TRBJ1-2
cdr3_aa: CASSIWLVGRVPGYTF

cdr3_length: 14
v_call: TRBV11-2
j_call: TRBJ1-4
cdr3_aa: CASSLGDRPSELFF

cdr3_length: 13
v_call: TRBV10-1
j_call: TRBJ2-3
cdr3_aa: CASSQGGTDTQYF

cdr3_length: 16
v_call: TRBV12-5
j_call: TRBJ2-7
cdr3_aa: CASGLVLGQGSHEQYF

cdr3_length: 14
v_call: TRBV25-1
j_call: TRBJ1-2
cdr3_aa: CASSEQQEAYGYTF

cdr3_length: 17
v_call: TRBV4-3
j_call: TRBJ1-1
cdr3_aa: CASSQRGTADSTTEAFF

cdr3_length: 16
v_call: TRBV6-1
j_call: TRBJ2-6
cdr3_aa: CASSEDAGFGANVLTF

cdr3_length: 14
v_call: TRBV27
j_call: TRBJ2-1
cdr3_aa: CASSWGQRYNEQFF

cdr3_length: 16
v_call: TRBV7-2
j_call: TRBJ2-5
cdr3_aa: CASSFSRGSGQETQYF

cdr3_length: 16
v_call: TRBV4-2
j_call: TRBJ2-3
cdr3_aa: CASSQPGTGNSDTQYF

cdr3_length: 13
v_call: TRBV2
j_call: TRBJ2-2
cdr3_aa: CASSVTSAGELFF

cdr3_length: 14
v_call: TRBV6-1
j_call: TRBJ1-5
cdr3_aa: CASLLTGSGQPQHF

cdr3_length: 14
v_call: TRBV6-5
j_call: TRBJ2-2
cdr3_aa: CASSYLRTTGELFF

cdr3_length: 13
v_call: TRBV6-5
j_call: TRBJ1-5
cdr3_aa: CASSGTANQPQHF

cdr3_length: 15
v_call: TRBV6-6
j_call: TRBJ2-3
cdr3_aa: CASSHSGGITDTQYF

cdr3_length: 16
v_call: TRBV5-1
j_call: TRBJ1-1
cdr3_aa: CASSFPRGGRNTEAFF

cdr3_length: 13
v_call: TRBV6-5
j_call: TRBJ2-5
cdr3_aa: CASSQTRGETQYF

cdr3_length: 14
v_call: TRBV19
j_call: TRBJ2-7
cdr3_aa: CASSIIADSYEQYF

cdr3_length: 17
v_call: TRBV7-2
j_call: TRBJ2-3
cdr3_aa: CASSFLPSGGRSDTQYF

cdr3_length: 13
v_call: TRBV2
j_call: TRBJ2-7
cdr3_aa: CASSSTGTTEQYF

cdr3_length: 12
v_call: TRBV29-1
j_call: TRBJ2-7
cdr3_aa: CSVVPRGHEQYF

cdr3_length: 16
v_call: TRBV4-2
j_call: TRBJ2-3
cdr3_aa: CASSQGTDDFTDTQYF

cdr3_length: 13
v_call: TRBV19
j_call: TRBJ1-5
cdr3_aa: CASSISGSQPQHF

cdr3_length: 14
v_call: TRBV18
j_call: TRBJ1-2
cdr3_aa: CASSPRDRNYGYTF

cdr3_length: 14
v_call: TRBV11-2
j_call: TRBJ2-7
cdr3_aa: CASRRGAGSYEQYF

cdr3_length: 13
v_call: TRBV6-1
j_call: TRBJ2-5
cdr3_aa: CASSREGRGAQYF

cdr3_length: 15
v_call: TRBV11-2
j_call: TRBJ2-6
cdr3_aa: CASSTEGSGANVLTF

cdr3_length: 14
v_call: TRBV29-1
j_call: TRBJ2-1
cdr3_aa: CSVGRGTGYNEQFF

cdr3_length: 13
v_call: TRBV28
j_call: TRBJ1-3
cdr3_aa: CASSLTGQVSIYF

cdr3_length: 15
v_call: TRBV18
j_call: TRBJ1-5
cdr3_aa: CASQQGQGSNQPQHF

cdr3_length: 13
v_call: TRBV11-2
j_call: TRBJ1-1
cdr3_aa: CASSLEKGRRAFF